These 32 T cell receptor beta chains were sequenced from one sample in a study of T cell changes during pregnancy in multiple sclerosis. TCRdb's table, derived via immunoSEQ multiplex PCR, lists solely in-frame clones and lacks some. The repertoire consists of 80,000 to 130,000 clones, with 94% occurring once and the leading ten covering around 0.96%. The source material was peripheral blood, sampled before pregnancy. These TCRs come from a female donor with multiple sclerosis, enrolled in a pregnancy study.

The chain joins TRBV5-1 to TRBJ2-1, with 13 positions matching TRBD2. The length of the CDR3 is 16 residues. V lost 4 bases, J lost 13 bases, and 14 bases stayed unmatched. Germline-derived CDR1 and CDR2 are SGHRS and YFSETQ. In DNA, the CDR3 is TGCGCCAGCAGCACGAGGACTAGCGGGAGATCTGGCGACCAGTTCTTC. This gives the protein CASSTRTSGRSGDQFF. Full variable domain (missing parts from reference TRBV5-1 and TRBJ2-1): KAGVTQTPRYLIKTRGQQVTLSCSPISGHRSVSWYQQTPGQGLQFLFEYFSETQRNKGNFPGRFSGRQFSNSRSEMNVSTLELGDSALYLCASSTRTSGRSGDQFFGPGTRLTVL.

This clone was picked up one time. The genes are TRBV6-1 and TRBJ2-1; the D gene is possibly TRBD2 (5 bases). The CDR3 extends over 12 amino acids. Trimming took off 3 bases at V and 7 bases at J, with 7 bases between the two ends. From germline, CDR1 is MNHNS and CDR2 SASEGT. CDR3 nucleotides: TGTGCCAGCAGTGATCGGGGTAATGAGCAGTTCTTC. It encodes CASSDRGNEQFF.

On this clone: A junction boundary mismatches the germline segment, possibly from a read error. The CDR3 reads CAGSINDRTNTGELFF. Written as DNA, the CDR3 is TGTGCCGGCAGTATAAATGACAGGACGAACACCGGGGAGCTGTTTTTT. The chain joins TRBV5-4 to TRBJ2-2; a possible D gene is TRBD1 (6 bases). This CDR3 region has 16 residues. Looked up from germline, CDR1 is SGHNT and CDR2 is YYREEE (reference sequence). Complete variable domain (other parts from reference TRBV5-4 and TRBJ2-2): ETGVTQSPTHLIKTRGQQVTLRCSSQSGHNTVSWYQQALGQGPQFIFQYYREEENGRGNFPPRFSGLQFPNYSSELNVNALELDDSALYLCAGSINDRTNTGELFFGEGSRLTVL.

The DNA of the CDR3 is TGTGCCAGCAATATCGCTGGAAACACCATATATTTT. Amino acid sequence: CASNIAGNTIYF. The chain recombines TRBV28 with TRBJ1-3; no clear D gene. The ends were cut back, 7 bases at V and 2 bases at J, with 6 bases in the middle. The CDR3 length is 12 residues. Germline V lookup: CDR1 MDHEN, CDR2 SYDVKM.

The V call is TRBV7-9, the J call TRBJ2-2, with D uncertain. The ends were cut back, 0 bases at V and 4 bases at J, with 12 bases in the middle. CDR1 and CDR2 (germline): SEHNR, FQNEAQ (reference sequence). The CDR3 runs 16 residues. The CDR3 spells CASSLARGVLTGELFF. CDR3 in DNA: TGTGCCAGCAGCTTAGCTCGAGGAGTGCTCACCGGGGAGCTGTTTTTT.

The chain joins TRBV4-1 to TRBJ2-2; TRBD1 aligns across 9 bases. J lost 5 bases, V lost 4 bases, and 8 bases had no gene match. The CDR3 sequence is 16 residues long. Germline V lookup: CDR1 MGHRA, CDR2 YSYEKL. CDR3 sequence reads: CASSPGTGLETGELFF. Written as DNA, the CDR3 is TGCGCCAGCAGCCCCGGGACAGGGTTGGAGACCGGGGAGCTGTTTTTT.

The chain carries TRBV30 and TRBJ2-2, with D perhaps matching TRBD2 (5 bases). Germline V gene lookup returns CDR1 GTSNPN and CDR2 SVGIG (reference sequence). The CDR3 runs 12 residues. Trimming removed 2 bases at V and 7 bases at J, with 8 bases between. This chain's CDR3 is CAWSRGSGELFF. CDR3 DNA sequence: TGTGCCTGGAGTCGGGGAAGCGGGGAGCTGTTTTTT. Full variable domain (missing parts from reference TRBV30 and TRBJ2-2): SQTIHQWPATLVQPVGSPLSLECTVEGTSNPNLYWYRQAAGRGLQLLFYSVGIGQISSEVPQNLSASRPQDRQFILSSKKLLLSDSGFYLCAWSRGSGELFFGEGSRLTVL.

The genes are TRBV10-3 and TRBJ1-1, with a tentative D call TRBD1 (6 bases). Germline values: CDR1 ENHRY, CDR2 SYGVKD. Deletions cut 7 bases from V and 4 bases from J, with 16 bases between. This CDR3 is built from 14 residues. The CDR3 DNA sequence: TGTGCCATCAACCCCGGGGGGCTAAGCACTGAAGCTTTCTTT. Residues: CAINPGGLSTEAFF.

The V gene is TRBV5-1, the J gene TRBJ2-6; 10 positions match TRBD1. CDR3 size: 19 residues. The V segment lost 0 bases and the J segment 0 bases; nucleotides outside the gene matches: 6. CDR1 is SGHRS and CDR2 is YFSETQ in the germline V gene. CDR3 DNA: TGCGCCAGCAGCTTGGTTTTAGGGACAGGGGTCTCTGGGGCCAACGTCCTGACTTTC. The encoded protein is CASSLVLGTGVSGANVLTF.

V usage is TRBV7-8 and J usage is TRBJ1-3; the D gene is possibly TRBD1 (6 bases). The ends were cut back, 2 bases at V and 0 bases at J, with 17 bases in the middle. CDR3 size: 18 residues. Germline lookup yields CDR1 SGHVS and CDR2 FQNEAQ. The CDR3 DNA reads TGTGCCAGCAGCTTAATGGGTTTGGCAGGGGACTCTGGAAACACCATATATTTT. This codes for CASSLMGLAGDSGNTIYF.

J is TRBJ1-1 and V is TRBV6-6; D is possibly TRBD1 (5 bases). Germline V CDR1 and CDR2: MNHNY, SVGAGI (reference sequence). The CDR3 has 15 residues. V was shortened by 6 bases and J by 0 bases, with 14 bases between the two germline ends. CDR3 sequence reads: CASSLGGQLNTEAFF. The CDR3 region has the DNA TGTGCCAGCAGCCTGGGAGGACAACTGAACACTGAAGCTTTCTTT.

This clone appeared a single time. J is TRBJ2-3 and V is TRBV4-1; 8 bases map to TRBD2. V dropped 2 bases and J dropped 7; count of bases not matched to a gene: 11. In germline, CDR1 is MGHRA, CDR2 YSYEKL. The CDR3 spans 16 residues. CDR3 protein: CASSQPEREIGNTQYF. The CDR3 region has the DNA TGCGCCAGCAGCCAACCAGAGCGGGAGATCGGGAATACGCAGTATTTT.

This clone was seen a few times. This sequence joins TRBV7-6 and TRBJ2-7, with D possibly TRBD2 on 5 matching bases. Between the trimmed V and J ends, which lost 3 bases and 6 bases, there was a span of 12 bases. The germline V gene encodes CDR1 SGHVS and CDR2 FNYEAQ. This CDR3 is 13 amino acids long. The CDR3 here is CASSLTIPSEQYF. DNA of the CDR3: TGTGCCAGCAGCTTGACTATCCCCAGCGAGCAGTACTTC.

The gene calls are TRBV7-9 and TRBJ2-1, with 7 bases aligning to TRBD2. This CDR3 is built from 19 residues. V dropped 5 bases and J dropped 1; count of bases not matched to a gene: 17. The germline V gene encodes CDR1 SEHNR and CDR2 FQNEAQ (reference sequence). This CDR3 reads CASSPAVTRERSSYNEQFF. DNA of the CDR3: TGTGCCAGCAGCCCAGCCGTGACGCGGGAGAGGTCGTCCTACAATGAGCAGTTCTTC.

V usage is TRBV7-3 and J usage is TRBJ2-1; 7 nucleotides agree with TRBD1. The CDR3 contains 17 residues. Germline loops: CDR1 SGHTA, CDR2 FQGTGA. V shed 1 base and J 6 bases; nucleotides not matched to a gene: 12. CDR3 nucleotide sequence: TGTGCCAGCAGCTTAAGGCCAAACAGGGGAAGAGGCAATGAGCAGTTCTTC. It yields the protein CASSLRPNRGRGNEQFF.

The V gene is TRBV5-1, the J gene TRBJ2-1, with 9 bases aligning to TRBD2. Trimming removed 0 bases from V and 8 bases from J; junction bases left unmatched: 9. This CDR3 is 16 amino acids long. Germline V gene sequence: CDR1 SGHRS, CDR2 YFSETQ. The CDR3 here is CASSLGGSGSTHEQFF. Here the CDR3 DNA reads TGCGCCAGCAGCTTGGGAGGTAGCGGGAGTACCCATGAGCAGTTCTTC. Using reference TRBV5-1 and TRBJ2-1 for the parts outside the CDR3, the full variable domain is KAGVTQTPRYLIKTRGQQVTLSCSPISGHRSVSWYQQTPGQGLQFLFEYFSETQRNKGNFPGRFSGRQFSNSRSEMNVSTLELGDSALYLCASSLGGSGSTHEQFFGPGTRLTVL.

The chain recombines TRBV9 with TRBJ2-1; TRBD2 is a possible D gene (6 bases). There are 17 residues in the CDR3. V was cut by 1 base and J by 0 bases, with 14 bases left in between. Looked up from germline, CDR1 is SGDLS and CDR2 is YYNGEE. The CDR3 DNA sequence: TGTGCCAGCAGCGTACAACCGACCGGGGGCTCCTACAATGAGCAGTTCTTC. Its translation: CASSVQPTGGSYNEQFF.

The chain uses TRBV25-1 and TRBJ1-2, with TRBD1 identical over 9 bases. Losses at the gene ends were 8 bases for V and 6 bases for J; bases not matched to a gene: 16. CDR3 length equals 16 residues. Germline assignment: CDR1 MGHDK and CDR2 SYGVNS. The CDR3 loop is CASGAPLGQGTHGYTF. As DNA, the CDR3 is TGTGCCAGCGGAGCACCCCTAGGACAGGGGACCCATGGCTACACCTTC.

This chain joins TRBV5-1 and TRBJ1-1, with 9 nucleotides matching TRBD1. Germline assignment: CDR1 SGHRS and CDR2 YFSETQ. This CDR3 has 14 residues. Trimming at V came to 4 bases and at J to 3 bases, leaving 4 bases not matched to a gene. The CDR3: CASSKGQGHTEAFF. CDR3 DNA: TGCGCCAGCAGCAAGGGACAGGGACACACTGAAGCTTTCTTT.

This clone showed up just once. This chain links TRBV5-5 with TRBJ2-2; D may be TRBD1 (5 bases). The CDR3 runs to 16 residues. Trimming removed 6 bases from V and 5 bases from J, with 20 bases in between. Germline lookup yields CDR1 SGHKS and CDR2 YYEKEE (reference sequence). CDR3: CASTLTTALRTGELFF. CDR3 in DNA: TGTGCCAGCACTCTGACGACAGCTTTAAGAACCGGGGAGCTGTTTTTT.

Here the CDR3 DNA reads TGTGCCTTGGCGGGAGATGGCAATGAGCAGTTCTTC. This translates into CALAGDGNEQFF. This sequence joins TRBV25-1 and TRBJ2-1; TRBD2 matches 7 bases. Trimming took 11 bases from V and 6 from J; bases not matched to a gene: 7. CDR3 length equals 12 residues. Germline CDR1 MGHDK, CDR2 SYGVNS.

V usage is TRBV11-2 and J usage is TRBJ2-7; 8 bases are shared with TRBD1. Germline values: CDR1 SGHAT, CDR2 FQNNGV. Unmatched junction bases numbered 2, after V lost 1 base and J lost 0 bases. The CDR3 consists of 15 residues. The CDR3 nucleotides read TGTGCCAGCAGCTTAGGGACAGGGAGCTCCTACGAGCAGTACTTC. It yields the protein CASSLGTGSSYEQYF.

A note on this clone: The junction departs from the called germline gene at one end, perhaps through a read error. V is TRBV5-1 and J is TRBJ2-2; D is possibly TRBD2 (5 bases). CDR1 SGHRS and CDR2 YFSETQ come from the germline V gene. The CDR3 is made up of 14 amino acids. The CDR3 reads CASSFDGNPGELFF. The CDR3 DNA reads TGCGCCAGCAGCTTCGACGGGAACCCCGGGGAGCTGTTTTTT.

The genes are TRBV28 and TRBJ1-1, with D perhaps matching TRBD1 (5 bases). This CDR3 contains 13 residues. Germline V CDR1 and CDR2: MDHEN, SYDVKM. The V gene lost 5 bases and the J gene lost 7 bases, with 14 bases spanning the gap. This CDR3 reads CASSPPSRDEAFF. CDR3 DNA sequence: TGTGCCAGCAGTCCTCCTTCCAGGGATGAAGCTTTCTTT. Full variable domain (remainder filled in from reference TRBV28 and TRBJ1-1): DVKVTQSSRYLVKRTGEKVFLECVQDMDHENMFWYRQDPGLGLRLIYFSYDVKMKEKGDIPEGYSVSREKKERFSLILESASTNQTSMYLCASSPPSRDEAFFGQGTRLTVV.

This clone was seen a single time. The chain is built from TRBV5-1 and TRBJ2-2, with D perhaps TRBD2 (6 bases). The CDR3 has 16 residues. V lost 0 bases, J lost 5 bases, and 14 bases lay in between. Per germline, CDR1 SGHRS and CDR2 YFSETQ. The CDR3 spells CASSLGTGVQTGELFF. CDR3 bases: TGCGCCAGCAGCTTGGGGACGGGAGTTCAGACCGGGGAGCTGTTTTTT.

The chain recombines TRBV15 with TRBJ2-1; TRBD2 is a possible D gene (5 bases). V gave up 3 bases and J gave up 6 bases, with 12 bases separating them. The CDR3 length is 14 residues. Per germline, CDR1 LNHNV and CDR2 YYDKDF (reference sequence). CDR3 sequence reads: CATSRDWNLNEQFF. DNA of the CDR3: TGTGCCACCAGCAGGGACTGGAATCTCAATGAGCAGTTCTTC. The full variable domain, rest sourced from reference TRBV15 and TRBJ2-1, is DAMVIQNPRYQVTQFGKPVTLSCSQTLNHNVMYWYQQKSSQAPKLLFHYYDKDFNNEADTPDNFQSRRPNTSFCFLDIRSPGLGDTAMYLCATSRDWNLNEQFFGPGTRLTVL.

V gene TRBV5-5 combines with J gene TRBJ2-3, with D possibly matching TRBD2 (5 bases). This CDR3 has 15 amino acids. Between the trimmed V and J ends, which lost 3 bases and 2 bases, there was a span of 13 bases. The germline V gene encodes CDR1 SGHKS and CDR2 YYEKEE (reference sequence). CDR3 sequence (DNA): TGTGCCAGCAGCTCGGCCGGGATTCACACAGATACGCAGTATTTT. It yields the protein CASSSAGIHTDTQYF.

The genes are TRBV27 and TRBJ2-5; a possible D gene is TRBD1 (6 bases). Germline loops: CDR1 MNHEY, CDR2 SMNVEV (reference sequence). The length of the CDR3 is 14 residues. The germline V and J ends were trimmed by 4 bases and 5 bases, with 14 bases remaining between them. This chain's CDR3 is CASSSFTGLETQYF. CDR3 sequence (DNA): TGTGCCAGCAGTTCTTTCACAGGGTTGGAGACCCAGTACTTC.

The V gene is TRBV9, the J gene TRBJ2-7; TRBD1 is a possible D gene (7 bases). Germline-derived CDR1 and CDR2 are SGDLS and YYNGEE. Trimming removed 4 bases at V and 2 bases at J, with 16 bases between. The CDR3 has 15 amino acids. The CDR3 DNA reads TGTGCCAGCAGCTCCGGGGCGGGACAGACCTACGAGCAGTACTTC. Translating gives CASSSGAGQTYEQYF.

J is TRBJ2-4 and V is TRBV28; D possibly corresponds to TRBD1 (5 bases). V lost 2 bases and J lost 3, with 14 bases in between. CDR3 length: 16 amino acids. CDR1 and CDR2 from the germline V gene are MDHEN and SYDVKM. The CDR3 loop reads CASSLPGLGDKNIQYF. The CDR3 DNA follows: TGTGCCAGCAGTTTACCAGGGTTAGGTGACAAAAACATTCAGTACTTC.

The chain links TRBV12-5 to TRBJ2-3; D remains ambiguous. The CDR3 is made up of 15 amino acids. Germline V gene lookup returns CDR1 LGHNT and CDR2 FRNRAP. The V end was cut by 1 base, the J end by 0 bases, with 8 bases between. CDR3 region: CASGLDSTSTDTQYF. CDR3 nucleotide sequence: TGTGCTAGTGGTTTGGATTCTACTAGCACAGATACGCAGTATTTT.

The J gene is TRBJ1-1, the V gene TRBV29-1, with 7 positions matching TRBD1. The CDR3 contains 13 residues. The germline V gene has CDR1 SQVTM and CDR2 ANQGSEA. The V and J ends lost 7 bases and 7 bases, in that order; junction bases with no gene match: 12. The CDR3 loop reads CSARRQGVSEAFF. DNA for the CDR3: TGCAGCGCCCGGAGGCAGGGGGTGAGTGAAGCTTTCTTT.